This passage covers 19 T cell receptor beta chains from one sample sequenced in a study of CD8+ T cells in alopecia areata. Documented treatment: oral pan-JAK inhibitor, 5-10 mg twice daily. TCR sequencing used cDNA made by reverse transcription of extracted RNA. Measured with immunoSEQ multiplex PCR; TCRdb has only the in-frame clones, and not every one. The sample holds under 110,000 clones, about 60% seen once. The sample here was CD8+ T cells sorted from blood, taken at approximately week 56, from a patient treated with tofacitinib. These receptors were obtained from a human donor with alopecia areata.

J is TRBJ1-5 and V is TRBV18; 7 bases align to TRBD1. The J segment lost 1 base and the V segment lost 4 bases, leaving 1 base of the junction unmatched. The CDR3 runs to 14 residues. Germline V gives CDR1 KGHSH, CDR2 LQKENI. The CDR3, as DNA: TGTGCCAGCTCACACAGGGGCAGCAATCAGCCCCAGCATTTT. As protein: CASSHRGSNQPQHF.

This chain uses TRBV30 with TRBJ2-2, with D unresolved. With 0 bases removed from V and 1 base from J, the gap between germline ends came to 9 bases. The CDR3 has 15 residues. CDR1 and CDR2 (germline): GTSNPN, SVGIG (reference sequence). CDR3 nucleotides: TGTGCCTGGAGTGTACTCGCGGAGAACACCGGGGAGCTGTTTTTT. The encoded protein is CAWSVLAENTGELFF.

The V and J genes are TRBV30 and TRBJ1-2; the match to TRBD1 covers 7 bases. J was trimmed by 4 bases and V by 3 bases; bases with no gene match: 5. Germline lookup yields CDR1 GTSNPN and CDR2 SVGIG (reference sequence). The CDR3 is 13 residues long. The CDR3 protein is CAWRSDRSYGYTF. CDR3 in DNA: TGTGCCTGGAGGTCGGACAGGTCCTATGGCTACACCTTC.

The chain uses TRBV5-5 and TRBJ2-2, with a possible D match to TRBD1 (5 bases). The V gene lost 1 base and the J gene lost 2 bases, with 18 bases spanning the gap. The CDR3 length is 18 residues. Germline-derived CDR1 and CDR2 are SGHKS and YYEKEE (reference sequence). The CDR3 DNA reads as TGTGCCAGCAGCTTGTTAATTCAGGTTGGACACAACACCGGGGAGCTGTTTTTT. It yields the protein CASSLLIQVGHNTGELFF.

In this sample, this clone turned up a few times. V gene TRBV4-2 combines with J gene TRBJ2-3; D possibly uses TRBD1 or TRBD2 (5 bases each). This CDR3 spans 15 amino acids. Per germline, CDR1 LGHNA and CDR2 YNFKEQ. Between the trimmed V and J ends, which lost 1 base and 1 base, there was a span of 9 bases. As DNA, the CDR3 is TGTGCCAGCAGCCAAGCTGGGGGTGGCACAGATACGCAGTATTTT. Amino acids: CASSQAGGGTDTQYF.

The rearrangement links TRBV27 to TRBJ1-1, with D possibly TRBD1 on 6 matching bases. The germline V gene has CDR1 MNHEY and CDR2 SMNVEV (reference sequence). The CDR3 contains 11 residues. V gave up 11 bases and J gave up 4 bases, with 11 bases separating them. The CDR3 reads CAAKQGTEAFF. As DNA, the CDR3 is TGTGCCGCCAAACAGGGCACTGAAGCTTTCTTT.

In its sample, this clone was seen a few times. The chain employs TRBV4-2 and TRBJ2-7; D unresolved. Trimming took off 4 bases at V and 4 bases at J, with 8 bases between the two ends. CDR1 is LGHNA and CDR2 is YNFKEQ in the germline V gene. This CDR3 contains 12 residues. The CDR3 bases are TGTGCCAGCAGCCCAGGAGAATACGAGCAGTACTTC. As protein: CASSPGEYEQYF.

In its sample, this clone was seen many times. J is TRBJ1-3 and V is TRBV7-3, with D hard to call. V lost 2 bases, J lost 3 bases, and 11 bases lay in between. Germline V CDR1 and CDR2: SGHTA, FQGTGA. The CDR3 runs to 15 residues. DNA for the CDR3: TGTGCCAGCAGCTTATCTGGCGGATTTGGAAACACCATATATTTT. Translation gives CASSLSGGFGNTIYF.

The chain is built from TRBV28 and TRBJ1-5; 7 nucleotides match TRBD1. Losses at the gene ends were 6 bases for V and 3 bases for J; bases not matched to a gene: 5. Germline lookup yields CDR1 MDHEN and CDR2 SYDVKM. CDR3 length equals 14 residues. The CDR3 region has the DNA TGTGCCAGCAGCCCGGACAGGTACAATCAGCCCCAGCATTTT. Its translation is CASSPDRYNQPQHF.

V and J are TRBV15 and TRBJ1-3, with D unresolved. The CDR3 has 16 residues. The germline V gene has CDR1 LNHNV and CDR2 YYDKDF (reference sequence). V was cut by 3 bases and J by 0 bases, with 12 bases left in between. CDR3 amino acids: CATSRNRRPSGNTIYF. Written as DNA, the CDR3 is TGTGCCACCAGCAGGAACCGACGGCCCTCTGGAAACACCATATATTTT.

V and J are TRBV11-3 and TRBJ2-3; D is ambiguous. This CDR3 has 15 amino acids. Trimming removed 2 bases from V and 0 bases from J, with 9 bases in between. CDR1 is SGHNT, CDR2 YENEEA, per germline. The CDR3 DNA is TGTGCCAGCAGCTTATTGGTCGGAAGCACAGATACGCAGTATTTT. Translated: CASSLLVGSTDTQYF.

The V call is TRBV7-9, the J call TRBJ1-2; unclear D gene. CDR3 length equals 13 residues. Between the trimmed V and J ends, which lost 5 bases and 4 bases, there was a span of 11 bases. CDR1 is SEHNR, CDR2 FQNEAQ, per germline (reference sequence). The CDR3 is CASSPDFPYGYTF. In DNA, the CDR3 is TGTGCCAGCAGCCCAGATTTCCCCTATGGCTACACCTTC. Full variable domain (missing parts from reference TRBV7-9 and TRBJ1-2): DTGVSQNPRHKITKRGQNVTFRCDPISEHNRLYWYRQTLGQGPEFLTYFQNEAQLEKSRLLSDRFSAERPKGSFSTLEIQRTEQGDSAMYLCASSPDFPYGYTFGSGTRLTVV.

The chain uses TRBV30 and TRBJ2-1; 9 bases line up with TRBD1. Germline CDR1 reads GTSNPN; CDR2 reads SVGIG (reference sequence). V lost 8 bases and J lost 7; bases outside the gene matches: 9. The CDR3 contains 13 residues. The CDR3 sequence is CARRTGDHNEQFF. CDR3 in DNA: TGTGCCCGGCGGACAGGGGACCATAATGAGCAGTTCTTC.

This chain's CDR3 is CASSYSGTDMNTEAFF. The CDR3 DNA follows: TGTGCCAGCAGTTACTCCGGGACAGACATGAACACTGAAGCTTTCTTT. V usage is TRBV6-5 and J usage is TRBJ1-1; 7 positions agree with TRBD1. The junction had 4 bases not matched to a gene; V was cut back by 0 bases and J by 0 bases. The length of the CDR3 is 16 residues. Germline lookup yields CDR1 MNHEY and CDR2 SVGAGI.

The chain employs TRBV29-1 and TRBJ2-1; D may be TRBD2 (5 bases). Looked up from germline, CDR1 is SQVTM and CDR2 is ANQGSEA. Trimming took 6 bases from V and 7 from J, leaving 31 bases between them. There are 18 residues in the CDR3. Here the CDR3 DNA reads TGCAGCGTCGTCCCGCACCTGACTACCTCAACTTTTACAAATGAGCAGTTCTTC. Its protein is CSVVPHLTTSTFTNEQFF.

This clone was counted once. The DNA for the CDR3 is TGTGCCAGCACCCCCGGGGGGAGGTACACTGAAGCTTTCTTT. Its protein is CASTPGGRYTEAFF. The J gene is TRBJ1-1, the V gene TRBV5-6; D is possibly TRBD1 (5 bases). Trimming left V 6 bases short and J 3 bases short, with 15 bases between. The germline gives CDR1 SGHDT, CDR2 YYEEEE. The CDR3 is 14 amino acids.

The chain has TRBV27 and TRBJ2-1, with TRBD2 as a possible D gene (5 bases). V lost 4 bases to trimming and J lost 2 bases, with 12 bases between them. The CDR3 is made up of 15 amino acids. Germline values: CDR1 MNHEY, CDR2 SMNVEV (reference sequence). In DNA form, the CDR3 reads TGTGCCAGCAGTTCGAGGGATCCCGCCTACAATGAGCAGTTCTTC. The encoded protein is CASSSRDPAYNEQFF.

This clone showed up just a few times. The chain employs TRBV23-1 and TRBJ2-5; D is undetermined. TRBV23-1 is recorded as an ORF, its role being uncertain. CDR3 length: 14 residues. V lost 0 bases and J 8 bases, leaving 13 bases between the germline ends. CDR3 sequence reads: CASSQSNTGRTQYF. In nucleotides, the CDR3 is TGCGCCAGCAGTCAATCGAACACTGGACGTACCCAGTACTTC.

Worth noting for this clone: The junction differs from germline at one of its ends, possibly a read error. The V call is TRBV6-5, the J call TRBJ2-3, with TRBD2 matching over 9 bases. The CDR3 totals 16 residues. CDR1 MNHEY and CDR2 SVGAGI come from the germline V gene. CDR3 region: CASRYLAGVRTDTQYF. CDR3 bases: TGTGCCAGCAGATACTTAGCGGGGGTACGCACAGATACGCAGTATTTT.